This T cell receptor beta chain was recorded in a study of memory CD4+ T cells and cytomegalovirus serostatus. V was pared by 5 bases and J by 3 bases, with 6 bases between. CDR1 and CDR2 (germline): SGHTA, FQGNSA. The CDR3 extends over 12 amino acids. Study processing details: After removing out-of-frame reads, around 2 million distinct TCRbeta sequences remained. Sequenced by immunoSEQ multiplex PCR; TCRdb stores in-frame clones only, minus some. Clonal size and the V and J genes are those of that table, whereas D and trimming came from the DNA. This repertoire shows 61,000 or so clones, less than 85% found once; its top ten account for around 0.53%. The sort gate was single viable CD3+CD4+CD8-CD45RO+ cells for memory CD4+ T cells. To note about this clone: The sample contains more than one DNA sequence encoding this CDR3.

The sequenced sample consisted of memory CD4+ T cells from blood. The chain employs TRBV7-2 and TRBJ2-3; unclear D gene. This TCR derives from an adult in good health and CMV-seronegative. Some clones in this sample may be carry-over from other donors' samples. CDR3 protein: CASSLGTDTQYF. CDR3 DNA sequence: TGTGCCAGCAGCCTAGGGACAGATACGCAGTATTTT.